These 3 T cell receptor beta chains were sequenced from one sample in a study of tumor-infiltrating lymphocytes in primary liver carcinoma. Between roughly 20 and 33 mg of unsorted bulk tissue served as the source from which RNA and DNA were co-extracted. A primer matching the constant region was used to make TCR beta cDNA from 500 to 650 ng of total RNA. Each TCR beta library was derived from three nested multiplex PCR rounds that employed slightly modified ARM-PCR. In the first two PCR rounds, TRBV1-TRBV30 forward primers were paired with a C-beta reverse primer, and each round lasted about 9 cycles. From the multiplex PCR reads, TCRdb called clonotypes with MiXCR, one entry per CDR3 protein. Among 150,000 to 200,000 distinct CDR3 sequences, about 85% were seen once, and the ten largest hold roughly 20%. Sequencing was done on a sample of tumor tissue from primary liver carcinoma. The source of these receptors is a middle-aged man with primary liver carcinoma and hepatitis B virus infection.

Many counts were recorded for this clonotype. The chain uses TRBV20-1 and TRBJ2-7, with D possibly matching TRBD1 (6 bases). Germline V gene data show CDR1 as DFQATT and CDR2 as SNEGSKA (reference sequence). The CDR3 is 14 amino acids. V was pared by 0 bases and J by 3 bases, with 12 bases between. CDR3 sequence: CSARDLTGHYEQYF. As DNA, the CDR3 is TGCAGTGCTAGAGATCTAACAGGGCACTACGAGCAGTACTTC.

This clonotype was detected a few times. A much more abundant neighbour one base away suggests this may be a read error. This chain joins TRBV6-5 and TRBJ2-1, with TRBD1 as a possible D gene (7 bases). Per the germline V gene, CDR1 is MNHEY and CDR2 is SVGAGI. This CDR3 is 16 amino acids long. The CDR3 region has the DNA TGTACCAGTAGGACTAAAGGGGGCCCGATTCGCGGTGAGCAGTTCTTC. As protein: CTSRTKGGPIRGEQFF.

Turning to this clonotype: One junction end disagrees with the germline gene, perhaps due to a read error. The chain links TRBV6-1 to TRBJ2-1; maybe TRBD2 (7 bases). The germline gives CDR1 MNHNS, CDR2 SASEGT. The CDR3 has 13 amino acids. CDR3 sequence reads: CASSERDNNEQFF. CDR3 in DNA: TGTGCCAGTAGTGAGCGGGACAACAATGAGCAGTTCTTC.